This T cell receptor (beta chain) was captured in a study of cytomegalovirus exposure and HLA in healthy donors. Study information: Approximately 190 million T cells yielded 100 million to 130 million unique TCR beta sequences, as an earlier analysis found. Study-level points and caveats: In a later analysis, V- and J-gene trimming of beta chains associated with a DCLRE1C missense variant, replicated independently. Excluded: some indistinguishable V segments such as TRBV6-2 and TRBV6-3.

The CDR3 length is 14 residues. Germline values: CDR1 SNHLY, CDR2 FYNNEI. PCR amplification relied on 60 Vbeta primers (plus 13 Jbeta primers). Sequencing was performed with immunoSEQ multiplex PCR; in TCRdb, only in-frame clones are kept and a portion is missing. This table has some 200,000 clones, over 65% appearing once. As for this clone: What it recognizes is unknown. The junction departs from germline at one end; a sequencing error may be responsible.

The specimen sequenced was PBMCs. This TCR was recovered from a young woman in good health and CMV-seronegative. The rearrangement links TRBV2 to TRBJ1-2, with 9 nucleotides matching TRBD1. CDR3 protein: CASSELGQGDGYPF. CDR3 coding DNA: TGTGCCAGCAGTGAATTGGGACAGGGCGATGGCTACCCCTTC.